This T cell receptor beta chain stems from a study of T cell repertoires in aging, cancer and after chemotherapy. Relative to its sample, this clonotype is medium-sized. Its target is unknown. Study-level results: Rebound thymic output was suggested by rising median generation probability during chemotherapy in each cancer cohort. In cancer patients, declining TCR diversity with age involved lost richness and lost evenness.

The CDR3 consists of 14 residues. V shed 10 bases, J shed 5 bases, and the junction held 11 bases outside the gene matches. Multiplex touch-down PCR with TRB-A/B primers amplified rearranged V-D-J TRB sequences. TCRdb re-called the multiplex PCR reads with MiXCR, one entry per CDR3 protein. The sample consists of about 2,700 distinct CDR3 sequences, about 23% of them appearing once. Amplification of TCR beta used genomic DNA extracted from peripheral blood. Input material: blood. This clonotype originated in a human donor with a solid tumor. J is TRBJ2-1 and V is TRBV12-3 or TRBV12-4; 7 nucleotides align to TRBD1. CDR3 DNA sequence: TGTGCCACCTTACCGGGACAGACCCACAATGAGCAGTTCTTC. Protein product: CATLPGQTHNEQFF.